The source of this TCR beta chain is a study of cytomegalovirus exposure and HLA in healthy donors. Study results and limitations: Earlier analysis looked at TCR beta V segments, and most were productive about 87% or about 30% of the time.

60 Vbeta and 13 Jbeta primers were used in PCR. The protocol was immunoSEQ multiplex PCR, while the TCRdb copy is restricted to in-frame clones and leaves out a portion. The sample carries some 150,000 clones, 76% recorded once. In this sample, this clone turned up a few times. Its matching antigen is unknown. This CDR3 has 14 amino acids. Looked up from germline, CDR1 is SNHLY and CDR2 is FYNNEI. V gave up 3 bases and J gave up 8 bases, with 16 bases separating them. The gene calls are TRBV2 and TRBJ1-2, with D possibly being TRBD1 (6 bases). This clonotype was sampled from a female donor in good health and CMV-seropositive. The sample comprised PBMCs. CDR3 nucleotide sequence: TGTGCCAGCAGTGAGCTTCTACAGGGAGACGGCTACACCTTC. Amino acids: CASSELLQGDGYTF.